The next 5 T cell receptor beta chains were all read from a single sample in a study of blood T cell repertoires in COVID-19. Data came from immunoSEQ multiplex PCR; TCRdb stores just in-frame clones and leaves some out. The sample carries 150,000 to 200,000 clones, roughly 88% recorded once. The sequenced sample consisted of PBMCs or T cells enriched from blood (not recorded which). These receptor sequences come from a man aged 50 to 59 who had recovered from COVID-19.

This clone turned up a few times. The chain uses TRBV19 and TRBJ1-1, with TRBD1 matching 11 bases. The J segment lost 4 bases and the V segment lost 0 bases, leaving 1 base of the junction unmatched. CDR1 is LNHDA and CDR2 is SQIVND in the germline V gene (reference sequence). This CDR3 has 15 residues. CDR3 amino acids: CASSIDGTGGTEAFF. CDR3 DNA: TGTGCCAGTAGTATAGACGGGACAGGGGGCACTGAAGCTTTCTTT. Using reference TRBV19 and TRBJ1-1 for the parts outside the CDR3, the full variable domain is DGGITQSPKYLFRKEGQNVTLSCEQNLNHDAMYWYRQDPGQGLRLIYYSQIVNDFQKGDIAEGYSVSREKKESFPLTVTSAQKNPTAFYLCASSIDGTGGTEAFFGQGTRLTVV.

CDR3 in amino acids: CASSVPLGQGTEKLFF. The CDR3 nucleotides read TGTGCCAGCAGTGTACCCCTGGGACAGGGGACCGAAAAACTGTTTTTT. This chain connects TRBV28 to TRBJ1-4, with 10 bases identical to TRBD1. The CDR3 is made up of 16 amino acids. Germline CDR1 and CDR2: MDHEN and SYDVKM. The junction had 11 bases not matched to a gene; V was cut back by 5 bases and J by 8 bases.

CDR3 protein: CASSILGVRGETQYF. CDR3 bases: TGTGCCAGTAGTATATTGGGAGTGAGGGGGGAGACCCAGTACTTC. This rearrangement joins TRBV19 to TRBJ2-5, with D perhaps matching TRBD1 (6 bases). V lost 2 bases to trimming and J lost 5 bases, with 15 bases between them. The CDR3 totals 15 residues. Germline V gene sequence: CDR1 LNHDA, CDR2 SQIVND (reference sequence).

This clone showed up just a few times. This chain uses TRBV2 with TRBJ1-6; 10 nucleotides agree with TRBD1. The germline gives CDR1 SNHLY, CDR2 FYNNEI. This CDR3 is built from 15 residues. Germline trimming cut 6 bases from V and 6 bases from J; bases unmatched to any gene: 5. In nucleotides, the CDR3 is TGTGCCAGCAGGGGGGACAGGGGCGTTAATTCACCCCTCCACTTT. Translating gives CASRGDRGVNSPLHF.

This clone appeared a single time. DNA of the CDR3: TGCGCCAGCAGCTCCGGGACTAGGTCCCGGAGCACAGATACGCAGTATTTT. Translated, it gives CASSSGTRSRSTDTQYF. J is TRBJ2-3 and V is TRBV5-1, with TRBD2 identical over 8 bases. The junction had 9 bases not matched to a gene; V was cut back by 3 bases and J by 0 bases. The CDR3 spans 17 residues. Germline V gives CDR1 SGHRS, CDR2 YFSETQ.